Below, one TCR beta chain is given with its context. These data are taken from a study of blood T cell repertoires in COVID-19. Across the whole study: PBMCs, B-cell-depleted T cells, or T cells were the source of the cDNA or gDNA that made up the material.

The authors' processing: Amplification with reference gene primers provided the estimates of nucleated cell counts. TCRdb keeps only in-frame clones here, not all; method: immunoSEQ multiplex PCR. Clone size and V and J calls were adopted from that table, with D and trimming inferred from the DNA. The sample includes 190,000 or so clones, around nine tenths of them seen just once. The germline CDR1 and CDR2 sequences are SGHNT and YENEEA. The CDR3 loop spans 15 amino acids. V was pared by 5 bases and J by 8 bases, with 13 bases of the junction left unmatched. J is TRBJ2-3 and V is TRBV11-3; 7 positions agree with TRBD1. The sample consisted of peripheral blood. The receptor was derived from a man aged 55 to 70 who had recovered from COVID-19. CDR3 sequence (DNA): TGTGCCAGCAGCCCCCTTCTCGGGGACAGTAGTACGCAGTATTTT. Encoded protein: CASSPLLGDSSTQYF. Variable domain in full (rest from reference TRBV11-3 and TRBJ2-3): EAGVVQSPRYKIIEKKQPVAFWCNPISGHNTLYWYLQNLGQGPELLIRYENEEAVDDSQLPKDRFSAERLKGVDSTLKIQPAELGDSAVYLCASSPLLGDSSTQYFGPGTRLTVL.